This TCR beta chain is from a study of radiotherapy plus CTLA-4 blockade in lung cancer. Overall study: Disease control was present in around a third of patients, and objective responses in approximately 18%. Regarding the study as a whole: Subsequent to radiotherapy plus ipilimumab, tumor-derived TCR clones underwent expansion in blood. Early blood T cell clone dynamics, with interferon-beta, were reported to best predict response.

In regard to this clone: Its specificity is not known.

CTLA-4 blockade with ipilimumab, together with focal radiation, was given to patients with chemo-refractory metastatic non-small-cell lung cancer. This table comes from immunoSEQ multiplex PCR, and its TCRdb copy is limited to in-frame clones, with some not included. The sample has more than 75,000 clones, roughly 74% seen once; the top ten hold 2.8%. Germline CDR1 and CDR2: MNHEY and SVGAGI. Trimming removed 8 bases from V and 6 bases from J; junction bases left unmatched: 10. The CDR3 is 14 residues long. The chain recombines TRBV6-5 with TRBJ1-1; 9 bases align to TRBD1. The receptor was isolated from a human donor with non-small cell lung cancer who had a partial response to radiotherapy plus ipilimumab. Some clones in this sample may be carry-over from other donors' samples. The material was peripheral blood, obtained from a patient treated with radiotherapy plus ipilimumab. The CDR3 coding sequence is TGTGCCAGCGTCCGGGACAGGGAGTCTGCTGAAGCTTTCTTT. It translates to CASVRDRESAEAFF.